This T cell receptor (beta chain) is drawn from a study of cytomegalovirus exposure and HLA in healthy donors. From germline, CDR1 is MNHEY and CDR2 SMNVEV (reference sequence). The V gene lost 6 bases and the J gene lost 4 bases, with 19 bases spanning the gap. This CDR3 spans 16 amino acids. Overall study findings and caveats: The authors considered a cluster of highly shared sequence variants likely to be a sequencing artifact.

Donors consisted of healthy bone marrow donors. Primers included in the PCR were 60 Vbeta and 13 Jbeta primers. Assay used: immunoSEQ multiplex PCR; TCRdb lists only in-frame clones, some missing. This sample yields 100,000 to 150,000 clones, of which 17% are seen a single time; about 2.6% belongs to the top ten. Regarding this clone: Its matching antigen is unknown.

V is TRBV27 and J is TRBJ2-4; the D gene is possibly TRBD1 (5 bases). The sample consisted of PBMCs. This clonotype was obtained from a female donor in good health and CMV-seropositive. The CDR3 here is CASRRAWVGDKNIQYF. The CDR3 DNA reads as TGTGCCAGCAGACGGGCCTGGGTAGGGGATAAAAACATTCAGTACTTC.